Included here is one T cell receptor (beta chain) sequence, with context. Its antigen remains unidentified. These data belong to a study of OX40 agonist ivuxolimab in advanced cancers. General observations from the study: Also present in some nonresponders was a low level of normalized T-cell clonal expansion.

The V end lost 1 base, the J end lost 0 bases, and 7 bases lay between the germline ends. There are 14 residues in the CDR3. Germline loops: CDR1 LNHDA, CDR2 SQIVND (reference sequence). Produced via immunoSEQ multiplex PCR; TCRdb's table is partial and in-frame only. In the table there are tens of thousands of clones, 80% to 95% of which are singletons. People who had autoimmune disease history or systemic immunosuppression were excluded. This rearrangement joins TRBV19 to TRBJ2-7; the D gene is possibly TRBD1 (5 bases). The clonotype comes from an adult with an advanced solid tumor such as melanoma, head and neck, liver or kidney cancer. Material: CD4+ or CD8+ T cells sorted from blood, obtained in a trial of the OX40 agonist ivuxolimab. CDR3 sequence (DNA): TGTGCCAGTAGTATAGTAGACAGCTCCTACGAGCAGTACTTC. Translated: CASSIVDSSYEQYF.